This T cell receptor beta chain was sequenced for a study of blood T cell repertoires in COVID-19. Study details: T cells, B-cell-depleted T cells, or PBMCs provided the cDNA or gDNA that served as material.

The assay was immunoSEQ multiplex PCR, and TCRdb's table has in-frame clones only and misses some. The sample has some 110,000 clones; 65% to 80% are singletons. CDR3 size: 14 residues. CDR1 is LNHDA and CDR2 is SQIVND in the germline V gene (reference sequence). With V trimmed by 7 bases and J by 2 bases, 5 bases remained unmatched. V and J are TRBV19 and TRBJ2-1, with 7 bases aligning to TRBD1. The TCR comes from a woman in her seventies with acute or convalescent COVID-19. The sequencing input was peripheral blood. Here the CDR3 DNA reads TGTGCCAGTACCTCGGGACAGCCCTACAATGAGCAGTTCTTC. It is translated as CASTSGQPYNEQFF.